A selection of T cell receptor beta chains follows, all from one sample in a study of tumor-infiltrating lymphocytes in primary liver carcinoma. MiXCR, run by TCRdb on the multiplex PCR reads, gives a single entry per CDR3 protein. This table has more than 85,000 distinct CDR3 sequences, 80% to 85% appearing once. The sample comprised liver tumor tissue from sampling region 3. These receptor sequences come from a man between 40 and 49 years old with primary liver carcinoma and hepatitis B virus infection. The CDR3 runs from the conserved cysteine through the conserved F or W. Each record gives: J gene, D gene, clone size, V gene, CDR3 protein, CDR3 DNA. The D gene is left open where the match is weak. Size tells how often a clone was seen (once, few, many) or the class of an expanded clone, and some rows leave it out.

J gene: TRBJ2-7; D gene: .; clone size: many; V gene: TRBV10-3; CDR3 protein: CAISGGRDRNSGEQYF; CDR3 DNA: TGTGCCATCAGTGGTGGGAGGGACAGGAACTCTGGCGAGCAGTACTTC
J gene: TRBJ2-1; D gene: .; clone size: medium-sized; V gene: TRBV5-5; CDR3 protein: CASSLGLGTVNEQFF; CDR3 DNA: TGTGCCAGCAGCTTGGGTCTAGGTACGGTCAATGAGCAGTTCTTC
J gene: TRBJ1-1; D gene: .; clone size: .; V gene: TRBV6-1; CDR3 protein: CASSPGAAGGIVAFF; CDR3 DNA: TGTGCCAGCAGTCCTGGGGCCGCGGGTGGCATTGTAGCTTTCTTT
J gene: TRBJ1-2; D gene: .; clone size: .; V gene: TRBV4-2; CDR3 protein: CASSQGTVTKYGYTF; CDR3 DNA: TGTGCCAGCAGCCAGGGGACGGTCACTAAGTATGGTTACACCTTC
J gene: TRBJ1-1; D gene: .; clone size: .; V gene: TRBV29-1; CDR3 protein: CSVGLGWGMNTEAFF; CDR3 DNA: TGCAGCGTTGGTTTAGGATGGGGTATGAATACTGAAGCTTTCTTT
J gene: TRBJ2-2; D gene: .; clone size: .; V gene: TRBV29-1; CDR3 protein: CSVEGLDWVGTGELFF; CDR3 DNA: TGCAGCGTTGAAGGGTTGGACTGGGTGGGCACCGGGGAGCTGTTTTTC
J gene: TRBJ2-5; D gene: TRBD1; clone size: .; V gene: TRBV10-3; CDR3 protein: CAFSVTGLGETQYF; CDR3 DNA: TGTGCCTTCAGTGTGACAGGGTTGGGAGAGACCCAGTACTTC
J gene: TRBJ2-1; D gene: .; clone size: .; V gene: TRBV5-6; CDR3 protein: CASNLGLAATDEQFF; CDR3 DNA: TGTGCCAGCAACTTGGGATTAGCGGCTACCGATGAGCAGTTCTTC
J gene: TRBJ2-3; D gene: .; clone size: once; V gene: TRBV29-1; CDR3 protein: CGVESAGSTDTQYF; CDR3 DNA: TGCGGCGTTGAATCGGCGGGTAGCACAGATACGCAGTATTTT
J gene: TRBJ2-1; D gene: TRBD1; clone size: .; V gene: TRBV12-3/TRBV12-4; CDR3 protein: CPSSRSGTGLNEQFF; CDR3 DNA: TGTCCCAGCAGCCGCTCGGGGACAGGGCTCAATGAGCAATTCTTC
J gene: TRBJ1-5; D gene: .; clone size: few; V gene: TRBV28; CDR3 protein: CANKKRGFQPQHF; CDR3 DNA: TGTGCCAACAAAAAACGGGGGTTTCAGCCCCAGCATTTT
J gene: TRBJ1-1; D gene: .; clone size: .; V gene: TRBV29-1; CDR3 protein: CSGTGRVNTEAFF; CDR3 DNA: TGCAGCGGAACGGGACGGGTGAACACTGAAGCTTTCTTT
J gene: TRBJ2-1; D gene: TRBD1; clone size: .; V gene: TRBV12-3/TRBV12-4; CDR3 protein: CASSPHGTDPYNEQFF; CDR3 DNA: TGTGCCAGCAGTCCACACGGGACAGACCCTTACAATGAGCAGTTCTTC
J gene: TRBJ2-1; D gene: .; clone size: .; V gene: TRBV10-2; CDR3 protein: CASSDTRAGKQFF; CDR3 DNA: TGCGCCAGCAGTGATACTAGGGCCGGTAAGCAGTTCTTC
J gene: TRBJ1-5; D gene: .; clone size: .; V gene: TRBV20-1; CDR3 protein: CSLHRVAQPQHF; CDR3 DNA: TGCAGTCTCCACAGGGTCGCACAGCCCCAGCATTTT
J gene: TRBJ1-6; D gene: .; clone size: .; V gene: TRBV28; CDR3 protein: CAISLSLGNNSPLHF; CDR3 DNA: TGTGCCATCAGTTTATCACTGGGCAATAATTCACCCCTCCACTTT
J gene: TRBJ1-2; D gene: .; clone size: .; V gene: TRBV5-5; CDR3 protein: CASSTGGVAITTNYDYTF; CDR3 DNA: TGTGCCAGCAGCACGGGCGGGGTGGCGATAACAACTAACTATGACTACACCTTC
J gene: TRBJ2-4; D gene: .; clone size: .; V gene: TRBV12-3/TRBV12-4; CDR3 protein: CASNFRGLGAKDIQYF; CDR3 DNA: TGTGCCAGCAATTTCCGAGGTCTGGGGGCCAAAGACATTCAGTACTTC
J gene: TRBJ2-3; D gene: .; clone size: .; V gene: TRBV28; CDR3 protein: CASSFNRVTGTQYF; CDR3 DNA: TGTGCCAGCAGTTTCAACAGGGTCACAGGTACGCAGTATTTT
J gene: TRBJ2-1; D gene: TRBD2; clone size: .; V gene: TRBV12-3/TRBV12-4; CDR3 protein: CASSRREGCSYNEQFF; CDR3 DNA: TGTGCCAGCAGTCGGAGGGAGGGATGCTCCTACAATGAGCAGTTCTTC
J gene: TRBJ2-5; D gene: .; clone size: .; V gene: TRBV4-1; CDR3 protein: CASSQDDTATQYF; CDR3 DNA: TGCGCCAGCAGCCAAGACGACACAGCGACACAGTACTTC
J gene: TRBJ2-7; D gene: .; clone size: .; V gene: TRBV4-3; CDR3 protein: CASSRDLQYEQYF; CDR3 DNA: TGCGCCAGCAGCCGAGATCTGCAGTACGAGCAGTACTTC
J gene: TRBJ2-2; D gene: .; clone size: .; V gene: TRBV12-3/TRBV12-4; CDR3 protein: CASTRDPRELFF; CDR3 DNA: TGTGCCAGCACTAGGGATCCCAGGGAACTGTTTTTT
J gene: TRBJ1-4; D gene: .; clone size: .; V gene: TRBV20-1; CDR3 protein: CSALQAGGVHEKLFF; CDR3 DNA: TGCAGTGCTCTCCAAGCGGGGGGGGTTCATGAAAAACTGTTTTTT
J gene: TRBJ2-7; D gene: TRBD1; clone size: once; V gene: TRBV7-9; CDR3 protein: CAITKVPGQGRYEQYF; CDR3 DNA: TGTGCCATCACCAAGGTTCCGGGACAGGGAAGGTACGAGCAGTACTTC
J gene: TRBJ2-6; D gene: .; clone size: .; V gene: TRBV6-1; CDR3 protein: CASSPRGAGASILTF; CDR3 DNA: TGTGCCAGCAGTCCCCGAGGGGCTGGGGCCAGCATCCTGACTTTC
J gene: TRBJ2-1; D gene: .; clone size: .; V gene: TRBV30; CDR3 protein: CAWSGGQGGNSEQFF; CDR3 DNA: TGTGCCTGGAGTGGGGGGCAGGGGGGAAACAGTGAGCAGTTCTTC
J gene: TRBJ2-3; D gene: .; clone size: .; V gene: TRBV6-1; CDR3 protein: CASSVRGNGADTHYF; CDR3 DNA: TGTGCCAGTAGTGTTCGGGGGAATGGAGCAGATACGCATTATTTT
J gene: TRBJ2-1; D gene: .; clone size: .; V gene: TRBV29-1; CDR3 protein: CSVEAPNNKQFF; CDR3 DNA: TGCAGCGTTGAAGCCCCCAACAATAAGCAGTTCTTT
J gene: TRBJ2-1; D gene: .; clone size: .; V gene: TRBV6-1; CDR3 protein: CANNKRKNNEQFF; CDR3 DNA: TGTGCCAACAATAAGCGGAAAAACAATGAGCAGTTCTTC
J gene: TRBJ1-3; D gene: .; clone size: many; V gene: TRBV6-5; CDR3 protein: CASRPKVSGNTIYF; CDR3 DNA: TGTGCCAGCAGGCCCAAAGTCTCTGGAAACACCATATATTTT
J gene: TRBJ2-3; D gene: TRBD2; clone size: .; V gene: TRBV4-3; CDR3 protein: CASSQDLPSGTSGRADAQYF; CDR3 DNA: TGCGCCAGCAGTCAAGATCTTCCCTCCGGAACTAGCGGGAGAGCAGATGCGCAGTATTTT
J gene: TRBJ1-1; D gene: .; clone size: .; V gene: TRBV12-3/TRBV12-4; CDR3 protein: CASSIGTGRTETFF; CDR3 DNA: TGTGCCAGCAGTATCGGGACCGGGAGGACTGAAACTTTCTTT
J gene: TRBJ2-2; D gene: .; clone size: .; V gene: TRBV6-6; CDR3 protein: CVSIGRPNTGELFF; CDR3 DNA: TGTGTCAGCATTGGGCGGCCGAACACCGGGGAGCTGTTTTTT
J gene: TRBJ2-4; D gene: TRBD2; clone size: .; V gene: TRBV28; CDR3 protein: CASSFRTSLVAKNIQYF; CDR3 DNA: TGTGCCAGCAGTTTTAGGACTAGCTTGGTAGCCAAAAACATTCAGTACTTC
J gene: TRBJ2-3; D gene: .; clone size: .; V gene: TRBV4-3; CDR3 protein: CANSQGGTSDTQYF; CDR3 DNA: TGCGCCAACAGTCAGGGGGGTACATCAGACACGCAGTATTTT
J gene: TRBJ2-3; D gene: .; clone size: once; V gene: TRBV29-1; CDR3 protein: CSVGLSDTHYF; CDR3 DNA: TGCAGCGTTGGGTTATCAGATACGCACTATTTT
J gene: TRBJ2-1; D gene: .; clone size: .; V gene: TRBV12-3/TRBV12-4; CDR3 protein: CAGRQGAGYNEQFF; CDR3 DNA: TGTGCCGGCAGACAAGGGGCGGGCTACAATGAGCAGTTCTTC
J gene: TRBJ2-1; D gene: TRBD1; clone size: .; V gene: TRBV29-1; CDR3 protein: CSVEFWTGGFYAQFF; CDR3 DNA: TGCAGTGTTGAGTTCTGGACAGGGGGCTTTTATGCGCAGTTCTTC
J gene: TRBJ2-5; D gene: .; clone size: .; V gene: TRBV20-1; CDR3 protein: CSDPALDQETQYF; CDR3 DNA: TGCAGTGACCCTGCTTTAGACCAAGAGACCCAGTACTTC
J gene: TRBJ2-6; D gene: .; clone size: .; V gene: TRBV6-1; CDR3 protein: CASSKQGMVGANVLTF; CDR3 DNA: TGTGCCAGCAGTAAACAGGGTATGGTTGGGGCCAACGTCCTGACTTTC
J gene: TRBJ2-3; D gene: .; clone size: .; V gene: TRBV9; CDR3 protein: CARGLGSGTDTQYF; CDR3 DNA: TGTGCCAGAGGATTGGGGTCTGGCACAGATACGCAGTATTTT
J gene: TRBJ2-1; D gene: TRBD1; clone size: once; V gene: TRBV12-3/TRBV12-4; CDR3 protein: CASSPPGTGSYNVQFF; CDR3 DNA: TGTGCCAGCAGTCCACCCGGGACAGGCTCTTACAATGTGCAGTTCTTC
J gene: TRBJ2-7; D gene: .; clone size: .; V gene: TRBV5-6; CDR3 protein: CASSLGAGSCEQYF; CDR3 DNA: TGCGCCAGCAGCTTGGGAGCAGGTTCCTGCGAGCAGTACTTC
J gene: TRBJ2-1; D gene: TRBD2; clone size: .; V gene: TRBV29-1; CDR3 protein: CSVSGAGRGEQFF; CDR3 DNA: TGCAGCGTATCCGGGGCGGGGAGGGGAGAGCAGTTCTTC
J gene: TRBJ1-3; D gene: .; clone size: once; V gene: TRBV10-2; CDR3 protein: CASKASGYTIYF; CDR3 DNA: TGCGCCAGCAAGGCCTCTGGGTACACAATATATTTT